These 19 T cell receptor beta chains were sequenced from one sample in a study of blood T cell repertoires in COVID-19. Produced via immunoSEQ multiplex PCR; TCRdb's table is partial and in-frame only. The sample holds roughly 110,000 clones; roughly 84% are singletons and the top ten take roughly 8%. The sample comprised peripheral blood. The receptors stem from a woman between 35 and 50 years old with acute or convalescent COVID-19.

This rearrangement joins TRBV12-3 or TRBV12-4 to TRBJ2-3; D gene ambiguous. CDR3 length: 13 residues. Trimming cost V 2 bases and J 1 base, with 4 bases left between them. This CDR3 is CASSLRGTDTQYF. Here the CDR3 DNA reads TGTGCCAGCAGTTTACGGGGCACAGATACGCAGTATTTT.

This chain joins TRBV12-3 or TRBV12-4 and TRBJ1-1; D is perhaps TRBD1 (5 bases). The V end was cut by 4 bases, the J end by 5 bases, with 11 bases between. CDR3 length: 13 amino acids. CDR3 DNA sequence: TGTGCCAGCAGTTCCGTACAGGTTACTGAAGCTTTCTTT. It yields the protein CASSSVQVTEAFF.

CDR3 residues: CASSFRGGFNEQFF. The CDR3 region has the DNA TGTGCCAGCAGCTTTCGCGGGGGGTTCAATGAGCAGTTCTTC. This rearrangement joins TRBV7-2 to TRBJ2-1; 8 bases map to TRBD2. The V and J ends lost 3 bases and 6 bases, in that order; junction bases with no gene match: 4. The CDR3 sequence is 14 residues long. The germline gives CDR1 SGHTA, CDR2 FQGNSA.

The chain links TRBV13 to TRBJ2-3, with TRBD1 matching 10 bases. This CDR3 region has 16 residues. Germline V lookup: CDR1 PRHDT, CDR2 FYEKMQ (reference sequence). J lost 5 bases, V lost 3 bases, and 8 bases had no gene match. Here the CDR3 DNA reads TGTGCCAGCAGCTTGTTGCGACAGGGGGCCGGAGATACGCAGTATTTT. As protein: CASSLLRQGAGDTQYF.

The V and J genes are TRBV19 and TRBJ1-1, with D perhaps matching TRBD1 (6 bases). CDR3 size: 15 residues. With 3 bases removed from V and 2 bases from J, the gap between germline ends came to 13 bases. Germline CDR1 reads LNHDA; CDR2 reads SQIVND (reference sequence). The CDR3 coding sequence is TGTGCCAGTAGTATGAGTGGGGGCGGAAACACTGAAGCTTTCTTT. Its translation is CASSMSGGGNTEAFF. The full variable domain, completed using reference TRBV19 and TRBJ1-1, is DGGITQSPKYLFRKEGQNVTLSCEQNLNHDAMYWYRQDPGQGLRLIYYSQIVNDFQKGDIAEGYSVSREKKESFPLTVTSAQKNPTAFYLCASSMSGGGNTEAFFGQGTRLTVV.

The V and J genes are TRBV5-1 and TRBJ2-3; the D is unclear. Trimming left V 0 bases short and J 6 bases short, with 11 bases between. This CDR3 comprises 14 residues. Germline assignment: CDR1 SGHRS and CDR2 YFSETQ. The DNA of the CDR3 is TGCGCCAGCAGCTTGGCCATCAGGTCGGATACGCAGTATTTT. It codes for CASSLAIRSDTQYF.

The rearrangement joins TRBV10-3 to TRBJ1-2, with unresolved D. Looked up from germline, CDR1 is ENHRY and CDR2 is SYGVKD. The length of the CDR3 is 14 residues. The ends were cut back, 0 bases at V and 4 bases at J, with 9 bases in the middle. CDR3 sequence: CAISESMASYGYTF. The CDR3 DNA is TGTGCCATCAGTGAGTCGATGGCCAGCTATGGCTACACCTTC.

V is TRBV5-5 and J is TRBJ1-6; 8 bases match TRBD1. CDR1 is SGHKS, CDR2 YYEKEE, per germline (reference sequence). Trimming cost V 4 bases and J 2 bases; bases outside gene matches: 14. CDR3 length: 19 residues. The chain's CDR3 is CASSGSPSSGGAYNSPLHF. The CDR3 bases are TGTGCCAGCAGCGGGTCCCCTTCTTCAGGGGGCGCCTATAATTCACCCCTCCACTTT.

For the CDR3, the DNA is TGTGCCAGCAGCTTGGATAGGGGCGAGCCCCAGCATTTT. Its translation: CASSLDRGEPQHF. The chain joins TRBV5-6 to TRBJ1-5; possibly TRBD1 for D (5 bases). CDR3 length equals 13 residues. Deletions cut 0 bases from V and 8 bases from J, with 9 bases between. The germline V gene encodes CDR1 SGHDT and CDR2 YYEEEE.

This sequence joins TRBV12-3 or TRBV12-4 and TRBJ1-1; D gene ambiguous. The CDR3 loop spans 11 amino acids. Trimming stripped 7 bases from V and 6 bases from J, with 9 bases between. CDR3 protein: CASTVRAEAFF. The CDR3, as DNA: TGTGCCAGCACGGTTCGTGCTGAAGCTTTCTTT.

This chain connects TRBV5-1 to TRBJ2-7; D perhaps matches TRBD2 (5 bases). Germline V lookup: CDR1 SGHRS, CDR2 YFSETQ. Trimming shortened V by 3 bases and J by 3 bases, and 10 bases separated the two germline ends. The CDR3 has 13 amino acids. The CDR3 protein is CASSSSAGYEQYF. The CDR3 DNA reads as TGCGCCAGCAGCTCTTCGGCGGGCTACGAGCAGTACTTC.

This clone came up once. The chain uses TRBV11-2 and TRBJ1-1; maybe TRBD1 (5 bases). This CDR3 region has 13 residues. V lost 5 bases and J 1 base, leaving 8 bases between the germline ends. The germline gives CDR1 SGHAT, CDR2 FQNNGV. The CDR3 loop reads CASSQGRNTEAFF. Here the CDR3 DNA reads TGTGCCAGCAGCCAGGGCAGGAACACTGAAGCTTTCTTT.

The chain employs TRBV5-1 and TRBJ2-7, with D perhaps TRBD2 (6 bases). The V end lost 0 bases, the J end lost 2 bases, and 9 bases lay between the germline ends. This CDR3 is 14 amino acids long. Germline lookup yields CDR1 SGHRS and CDR2 YFSETQ. In nucleotides, the CDR3 is TGCGCCAGCAGCTTGGGCGGGATCGCCTACGAGCAGTACTTC. Translation gives CASSLGGIAYEQYF.

The chain carries TRBV3-1 (or the pseudogene TRBV3-2) and TRBJ1-2, with D hard to call. This CDR3 is 12 amino acids long. Between the trimmed V and J ends, which lost 1 base and 7 bases, there was a span of 7 bases. Germline lookup yields CDR1 LGHDT and CDR2 YNNKEL (reference sequence). The CDR3 sequence: CASSQGAIGYTF. The CDR3 nucleotides are TGTGCCAGCAGCCAAGGGGCGATTGGCTACACCTTC.

The rearrangement joins TRBV2 to TRBJ1-1, with D hard to call. The CDR3 is made up of 14 amino acids. V was pared by 8 bases and J by 5 bases, with 18 bases between. Germline loops: CDR1 SNHLY, CDR2 FYNNEI. The CDR3 loop reads CASLVRGQGTEAFF. For the CDR3, the DNA is TGTGCCAGCCTAGTCCGCGGCCAAGGAACTGAAGCTTTCTTT.

The chain has TRBV5-4 and TRBJ1-1; 7 bases map to TRBD1. J was trimmed by 7 bases and V by 7 bases; bases with no gene match: 4. CDR1 SGHNT and CDR2 YYREEE come from the germline V gene (reference sequence). The CDR3 extends over 11 amino acids. CDR3 sequence: CASRRDSEAFF. In nucleotides, the CDR3 is TGTGCCAGCCGGCGGGACAGTGAAGCTTTCTTT.

This chain connects TRBV6-2 or TRBV6-3 to TRBJ2-3, with D perhaps TRBD1 (6 bases). Trimming took off 2 bases at V and 0 bases at J, with 18 bases between the two ends. Germline V gene sequence: CDR1 MNHEY, CDR2 SVGEGT. There are 18 residues in the CDR3. For the CDR3, the DNA is TGTGCCAGCAGTTACCCATTGGGACAATTCCCTAGCACAGATACGCAGTATTTT. It is translated as CASSYPLGQFPSTDTQYF.

V gene TRBV10-3 combines with J gene TRBJ1-3; TRBD1 matches 7 bases. Germline assignment: CDR1 ENHRY and CDR2 SYGVKD. The ends lost 10 bases at V and 3 bases at J; junction bases unmatched: 9. This CDR3 contains 14 residues. CDR3 DNA sequence: TGTGCCACCGCAACAGGGGCGAATGGAAACACCATATATTTT. It encodes CATATGANGNTIYF.

This clone was recorded only once. The chain couples TRBV5-1 to TRBJ2-7; D is perhaps TRBD1 (6 bases). CDR1 SGHRS and CDR2 YFSETQ come from the germline V gene. The V end was cut by 0 bases, the J end by 2 bases, with 12 bases between. This CDR3 is built from 15 residues. The CDR3 sequence is CASSLATGIAYEQYF. CDR3 coding DNA: TGCGCCAGCAGCTTGGCAACAGGGATTGCCTACGAGCAGTACTTC.